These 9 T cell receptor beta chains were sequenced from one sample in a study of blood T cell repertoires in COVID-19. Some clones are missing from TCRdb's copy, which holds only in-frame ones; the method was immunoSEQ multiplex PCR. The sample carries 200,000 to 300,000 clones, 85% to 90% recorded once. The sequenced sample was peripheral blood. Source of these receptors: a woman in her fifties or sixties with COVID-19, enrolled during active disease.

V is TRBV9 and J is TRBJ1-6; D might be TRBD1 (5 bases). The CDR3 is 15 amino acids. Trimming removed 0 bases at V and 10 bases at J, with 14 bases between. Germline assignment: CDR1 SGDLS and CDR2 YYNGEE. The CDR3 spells CASSVGGRVDSPLHF. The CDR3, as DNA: TGTGCCAGCAGCGTAGGCGGCAGGGTGGACTCACCCCTCCACTTT.

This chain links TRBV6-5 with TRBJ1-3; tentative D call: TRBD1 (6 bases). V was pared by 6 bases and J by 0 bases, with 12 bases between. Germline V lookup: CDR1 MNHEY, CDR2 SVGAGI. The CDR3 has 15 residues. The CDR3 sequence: CASSSDRRSGNTIYF. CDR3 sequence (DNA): TGTGCCAGCAGCTCGGACAGACGCTCTGGAAACACCATATATTTT.

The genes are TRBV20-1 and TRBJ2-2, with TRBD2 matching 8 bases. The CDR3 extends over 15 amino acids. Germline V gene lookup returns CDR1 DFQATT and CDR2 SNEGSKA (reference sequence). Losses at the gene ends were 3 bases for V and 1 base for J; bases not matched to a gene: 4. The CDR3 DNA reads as TGCAGTGCTAGTCCTAGCGGGTGGAACACCGGGGAGCTGTTTTTT. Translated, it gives CSASPSGWNTGELFF.

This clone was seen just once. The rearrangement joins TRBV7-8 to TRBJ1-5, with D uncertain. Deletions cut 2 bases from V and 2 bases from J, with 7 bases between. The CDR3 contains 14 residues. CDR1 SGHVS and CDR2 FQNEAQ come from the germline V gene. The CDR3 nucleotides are TGTGCCAGCAGCTTATCCGGGGGCAATCAGCCCCAGCATTTT. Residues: CASSLSGGNQPQHF.

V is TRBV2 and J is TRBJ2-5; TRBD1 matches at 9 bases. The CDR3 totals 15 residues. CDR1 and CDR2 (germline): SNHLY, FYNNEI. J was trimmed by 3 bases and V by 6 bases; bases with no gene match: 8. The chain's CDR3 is CASRNLGQGEETQYF. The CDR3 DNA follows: TGTGCCAGCAGAAATCTGGGACAGGGAGAAGAGACCCAGTACTTC.

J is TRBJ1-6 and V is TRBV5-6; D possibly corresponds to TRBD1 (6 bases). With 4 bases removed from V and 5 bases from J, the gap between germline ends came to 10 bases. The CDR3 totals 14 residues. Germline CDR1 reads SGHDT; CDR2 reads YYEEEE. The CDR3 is CASSIQGHNSPLHF. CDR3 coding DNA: TGTGCCAGCAGCATCCAGGGGCATAATTCACCCCTCCACTTT.

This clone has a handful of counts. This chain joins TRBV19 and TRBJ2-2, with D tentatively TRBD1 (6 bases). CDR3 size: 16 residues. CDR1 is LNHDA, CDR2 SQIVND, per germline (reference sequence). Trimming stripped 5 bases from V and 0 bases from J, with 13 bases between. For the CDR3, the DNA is TGTGCCAGTAGTCCCCGGACAGCCCCGAACACCGGGGAGCTGTTTTTT. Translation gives CASSPRTAPNTGELFF.

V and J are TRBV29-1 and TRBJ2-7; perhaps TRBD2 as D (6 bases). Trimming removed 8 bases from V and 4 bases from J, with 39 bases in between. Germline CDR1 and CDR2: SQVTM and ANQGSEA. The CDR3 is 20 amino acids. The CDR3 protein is CSPGRVLGYSGVPQTYEQYF. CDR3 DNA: TGCAGCCCCGGTAGGGTCCTAGGGTACTCGGGGGTCCCACAGACATACGAGCAGTACTTC.

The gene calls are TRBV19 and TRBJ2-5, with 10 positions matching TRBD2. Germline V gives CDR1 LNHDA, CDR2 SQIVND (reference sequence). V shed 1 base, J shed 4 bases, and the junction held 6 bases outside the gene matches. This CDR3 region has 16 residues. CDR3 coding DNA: TGTGCCAGTAGTATAGGGGATCCTAGCGGGGGAGAGACCCAGTACTTC. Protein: CASSIGDPSGGETQYF.